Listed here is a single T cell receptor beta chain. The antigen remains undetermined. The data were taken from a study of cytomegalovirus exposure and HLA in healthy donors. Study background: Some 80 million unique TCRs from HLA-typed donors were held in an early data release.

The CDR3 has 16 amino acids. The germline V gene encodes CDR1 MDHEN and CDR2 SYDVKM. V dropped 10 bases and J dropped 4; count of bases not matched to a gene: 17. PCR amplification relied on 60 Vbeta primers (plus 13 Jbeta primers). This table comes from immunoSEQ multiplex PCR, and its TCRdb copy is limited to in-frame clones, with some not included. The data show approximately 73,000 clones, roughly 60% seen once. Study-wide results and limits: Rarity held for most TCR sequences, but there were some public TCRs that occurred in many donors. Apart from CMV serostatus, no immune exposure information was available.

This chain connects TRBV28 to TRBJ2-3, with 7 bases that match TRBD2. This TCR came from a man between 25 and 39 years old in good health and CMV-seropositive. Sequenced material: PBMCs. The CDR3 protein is CANPTRDYKKSDTQYF. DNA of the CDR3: TGTGCCAACCCTACTAGGGACTACAAAAAGTCAGATACGCAGTATTTT.